A selection of T cell receptor beta chains follows, all from one sample in a study of cytomegalovirus exposure and HLA in healthy donors. The method was immunoSEQ multiplex PCR; TCRdb's version includes in-frame clones alone and lacks a portion of them. In the table there are roughly 100,000 clones, about three fifths of which are singletons. Material: PBMCs. The receptors here all came from a human donor in good health. CDR3s include the opening cysteine and the closing phenylalanine or tryptophan. A D gene is named only where the DNA matches it firmly. The size of a clone is reported for some rows only, either as once, few or many, or as a class for expanded clones.

v_call	clone_size	d_call	j_call	cdr3_nt	cdr3_aa
TRBV7-8	NA	NA	TRBJ2-3	TGTGCCAGCAGCGCACAAGGGGGTCGAGCAGATACGCAGTATTTT	CASSAQGGRADTQYF
TRBV4-2	NA	NA	TRBJ2-7	TGTGCCAGCAGCCAAGATAGTTCGGGGTTCTACGAGCAGTACTTC	CASSQDSSGFYEQYF
TRBV2	once	NA	TRBJ1-5	TGTGCCAGCAGTGGAGGGAATCAGCCCCAGCATTTT	CASSGGNQPQHF
TRBV5-6	NA	NA	TRBJ1-4	TGTGCCAGCAGCTTAATCTCCACAGGGCGAGAAGAAAAACTGTTTTTT	CASSLISTGREEKLFF
TRBV27	NA	NA	TRBJ2-1	TGTGCCAGCAGACAAACAGGGCCGAGCTCCTACAATGAGCAGTTCTTC	CASRQTGPSSYNEQFF
TRBV19	NA	TRBD1	TRBJ2-2	TGTGCCAGTAGTAGGGGACAGCGTCGGACCGGGGAGCTGTTTTTT	CASSRGQRRTGELFF
TRBV6-1	NA	NA	TRBJ2-7	TGTGCCAGCAACGAGTACCGGGACACCTACGAGCAGTACTTC	CASNEYRDTYEQYF
TRBV7-9	few	TRBD2	TRBJ2-7	TGTGCCAGCAGCCCGACTAGCGGGAGGGCCTACGAGCAGTACTTC	CASSPTSGRAYEQYF
TRBV7-9	few	TRBD1	TRBJ2-5	TGTGCCAGCAGCATCCCAGGGGGACAAGAGACCCAGTACTTC	CASSIPGGQETQYF
TRBV27	NA	TRBD1	TRBJ2-7	TGTGCCAGCAGTCCATTCCCGGGACAGGCAATCTACGAGCAGTACTTC	CASSPFPGQAIYEQYF